What follows is one T cell receptor beta chain and its context. This sample is drawn from a study of blood T cell repertoires in COVID-19. Whole-study context: Specimens from acute and convalescent COVID-19 originated in the United States, Italy and Spain. From T cells, B-cell-depleted T cells, or PBMCs came the material, which was cDNA or gDNA.

Authors' data handling: By means of reference gene primer amplification, nucleated cell counts were estimated. Profiled with immunoSEQ multiplex PCR; TCRdb holds only in-frame clones, not every one. D and trimming were read from the DNA, whereas the V and J calls and clone size are those reported in that table. The table has around 100,000 clones, approximately 89% seen once. This clonotype was sampled from a woman older than 75 in a cohort sampled during active COVID-19. Sequencing used peripheral blood.

The DNA for the CDR3 is TGTGCCTGGAGTGTGAGTTCAGGGTTCGGTGGCTACACCTTC. Translation: CAWSVSSGFGGYTF. The chain uses TRBV30 and TRBJ1-2, with D perhaps matching TRBD1 (5 bases). The V gene's germline CDR1 is GTSNPN and CDR2 SVGIG (reference sequence). The CDR3 has 14 residues. The V end was cut by 0 bases, the J end by 7 bases, with 15 bases between. Full variable domain (remainder filled in from reference TRBV30 and TRBJ1-2): SQTIHQWPATLVQPVGSPLSLECTVEGTSNPNLYWYRQAAGRGLQLLFYSVGIGQISSEVPQNLSASRPQDRQFILSSKKLLLSDSGFYLCAWSVSSGFGGYTFGSGTRLTVV.